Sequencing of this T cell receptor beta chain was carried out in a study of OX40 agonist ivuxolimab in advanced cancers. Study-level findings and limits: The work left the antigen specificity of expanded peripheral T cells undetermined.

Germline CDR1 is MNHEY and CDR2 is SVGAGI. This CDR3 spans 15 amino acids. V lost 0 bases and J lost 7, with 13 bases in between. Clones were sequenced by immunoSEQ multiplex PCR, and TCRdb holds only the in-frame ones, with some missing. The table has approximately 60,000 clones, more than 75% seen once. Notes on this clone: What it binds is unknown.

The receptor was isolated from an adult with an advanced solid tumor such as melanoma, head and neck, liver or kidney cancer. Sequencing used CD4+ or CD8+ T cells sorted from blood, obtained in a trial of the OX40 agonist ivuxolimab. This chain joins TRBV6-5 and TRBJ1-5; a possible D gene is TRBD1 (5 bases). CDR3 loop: CASSYSTVKGQPQHF. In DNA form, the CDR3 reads TGTGCCAGCAGTTACTCCACAGTAAAGGGGCAGCCCCAGCATTTT.